The text below deals with one TCR beta chain. This specimen belongs to a study of blood T cells in healthy people across ages. This CDR3 region has 15 residues. Germline assignment: CDR1 SNHLY and CDR2 FYNNEI. J gave up 4 bases and V 5 bases, and 5 bases lay outside the gene matches. For the second PCR, which ran for about 7 to 11 cycles, a sample-barcoded 5' primer and a J-beta primer mix were used. Each sample yielded at least 3 million CDR3-containing paired-end reads. Using its own MiXCR run on the 5' RACE reads, TCRdb lists one record per CDR3 protein. Of about 730,000 distinct CDR3 sequences listed, roughly 45% are singletons.

The sample comprised blood. The clonotype comes from an older woman in good health. The chain is built from TRBV2 and TRBJ1-4; 9 bases are shared with TRBD1. The CDR3 reads CASSRDRVGNEKLFF. The CDR3 DNA sequence: TGTGCCAGCAGTCGGGACAGGGTTGGTAATGAAAAACTGTTTTTT.